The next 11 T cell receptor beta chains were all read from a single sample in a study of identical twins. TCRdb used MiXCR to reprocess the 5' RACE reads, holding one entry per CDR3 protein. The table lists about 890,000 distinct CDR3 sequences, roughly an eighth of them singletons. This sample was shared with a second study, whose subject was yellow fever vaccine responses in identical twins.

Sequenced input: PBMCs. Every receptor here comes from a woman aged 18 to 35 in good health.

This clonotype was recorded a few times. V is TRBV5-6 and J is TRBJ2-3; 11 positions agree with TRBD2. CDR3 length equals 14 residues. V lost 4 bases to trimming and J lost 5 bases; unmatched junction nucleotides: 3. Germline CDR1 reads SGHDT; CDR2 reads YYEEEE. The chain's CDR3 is CASSVAGGEDTQYF. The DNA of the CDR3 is TGTGCCAGCAGCGTAGCGGGGGGGGAAGATACGCAGTATTTT.

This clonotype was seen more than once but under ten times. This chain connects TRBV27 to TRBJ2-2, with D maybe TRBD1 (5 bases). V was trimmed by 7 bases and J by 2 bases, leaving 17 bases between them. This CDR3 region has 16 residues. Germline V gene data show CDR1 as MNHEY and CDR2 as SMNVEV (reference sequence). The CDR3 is CASTLYGRENTGELFF. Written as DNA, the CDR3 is TGTGCCAGCACCCTTTACGGCAGGGAAAACACCGGGGAGCTGTTTTTT.

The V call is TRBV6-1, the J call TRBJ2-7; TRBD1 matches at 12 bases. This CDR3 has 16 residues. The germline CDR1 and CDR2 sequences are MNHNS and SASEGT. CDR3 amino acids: CVSSPSTGTGGGEQYV. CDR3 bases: TGTGTCAGCAGTCCGAGCACCGGGACAGGGGGCGGTGAGCAGTACGTC.

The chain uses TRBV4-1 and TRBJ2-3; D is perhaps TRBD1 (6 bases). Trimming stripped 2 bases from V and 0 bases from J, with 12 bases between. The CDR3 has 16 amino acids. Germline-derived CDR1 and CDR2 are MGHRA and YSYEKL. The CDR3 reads CASSQRDTQSTDTQYF. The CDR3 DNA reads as TGCGCCAGCAGCCAACGGGACACCCAGAGCACAGATACGCAGTATTTT.

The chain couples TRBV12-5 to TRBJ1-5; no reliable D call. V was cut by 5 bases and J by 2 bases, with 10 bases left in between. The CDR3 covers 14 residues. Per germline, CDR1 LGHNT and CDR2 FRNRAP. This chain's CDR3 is CASGGGQGNQPQHF. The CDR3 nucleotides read TGTGCTAGTGGTGGAGGGCAGGGCAATCAGCCCCAGCATTTT.

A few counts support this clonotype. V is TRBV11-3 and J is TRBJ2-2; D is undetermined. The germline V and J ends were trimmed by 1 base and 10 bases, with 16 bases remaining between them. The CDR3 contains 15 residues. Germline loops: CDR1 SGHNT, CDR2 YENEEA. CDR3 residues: CASSLGPLLGAELFF. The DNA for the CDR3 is TGTGCCAGCAGCTTAGGCCCCCTCCTGGGCGCGGAGCTGTTTTTT.

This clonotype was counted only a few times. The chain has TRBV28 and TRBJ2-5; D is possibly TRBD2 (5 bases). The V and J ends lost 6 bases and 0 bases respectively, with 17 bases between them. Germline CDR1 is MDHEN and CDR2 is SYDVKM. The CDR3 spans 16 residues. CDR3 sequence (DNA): TGTGCCAGCAGATACCCCGGCCTAGCAGACCAAGAGACCCAGTACTTC. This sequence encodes CASRYPGLADQETQYF.

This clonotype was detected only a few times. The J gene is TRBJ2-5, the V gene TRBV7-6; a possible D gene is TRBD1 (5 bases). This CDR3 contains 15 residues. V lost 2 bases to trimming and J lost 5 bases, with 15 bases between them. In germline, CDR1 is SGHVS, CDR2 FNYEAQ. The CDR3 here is CASSLRGGVSETQYF. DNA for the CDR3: TGTGCCAGCAGCTTAAGGGGTGGAGTTAGTGAGACCCAGTACTTC.

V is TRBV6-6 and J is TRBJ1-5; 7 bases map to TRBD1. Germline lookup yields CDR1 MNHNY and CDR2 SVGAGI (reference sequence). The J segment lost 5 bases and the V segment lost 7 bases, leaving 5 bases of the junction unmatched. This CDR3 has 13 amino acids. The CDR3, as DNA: TGTGCCAGCAACTCAGGGGGTCATCAGCCCCAGCATTTT. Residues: CASNSGGHQPQHF.

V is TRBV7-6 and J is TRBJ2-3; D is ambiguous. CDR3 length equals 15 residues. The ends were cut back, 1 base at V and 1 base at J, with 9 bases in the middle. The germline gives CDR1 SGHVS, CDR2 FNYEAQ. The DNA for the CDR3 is TGTGCCAGCAGCTTAGTACACAGCCGCACAGATACGCAGTATTTT. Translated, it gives CASSLVHSRTDTQYF.

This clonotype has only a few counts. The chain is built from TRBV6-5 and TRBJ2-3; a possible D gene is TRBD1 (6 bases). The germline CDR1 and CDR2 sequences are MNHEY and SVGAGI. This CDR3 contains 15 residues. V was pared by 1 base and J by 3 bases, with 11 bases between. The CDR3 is CASSYWSRGTDTQYF. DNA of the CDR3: TGTGCCAGCAGTTACTGGTCCAGGGGTACAGATACGCAGTATTTT.